Shown below are 14 T cell receptor beta chains from a single sample sequenced in a study of T cell repertoires in cytomegalovirus infection (dated by TCRdb to between 2018 and 2021). TCRdb lists the instrument as Illumina HiSeq 1500. Using fastp at Q25 and MiXCR, TCRdb reprocessed the public reads and kept productive beta chains. Under each unique CDR3 protein, matching rows form one entry showing the most common genes and DNA. Counted in this sample were roughly 180,000 distinct CDR3 sequences; about a sixth of them appeared once. Less than 25% of the sample comes from the top ten. Specimen: CD8+ T cells from PBMCs. These receptors all stem from a human donor in good health (CMV status not recorded). Some clones in this sample may be carry-over from other donors' samples.

The V and J genes are TRBV28 and TRBJ1-5; the D is unclear. Trimming took off 3 bases at V and 2 bases at J, with 11 bases between the two ends. The CDR3 is 15 amino acids. The germline V gene encodes CDR1 MDHEN and CDR2 SYDVKM. CDR3 amino acids: CASSLTRVGNQPQHF. The CDR3 region has the DNA TGTGCCAGCAGTTTGACGAGGGTTGGCAATCAGCCCCAGCATTTT.

This chain links TRBV20-1 with TRBJ2-3; 9 bases map to TRBD1. This CDR3 is 14 amino acids long. The J segment lost 3 bases and the V segment lost 6 bases, leaving 7 bases of the junction unmatched. CDR1 is DFQATT, CDR2 SNEGSKA, per germline (reference sequence). The CDR3 loop is CSASKGQGTDTQYF. The CDR3 bases are TGCAGTGCGAGCAAGGGACAGGGTACAGATACGCAGTATTTT.

In its sample, this clonotype was seen a few times. V and J are TRBV7-2 and TRBJ2-1; D perhaps matches TRBD1 (6 bases). CDR1 SGHTA and CDR2 FQGNSA come from the germline V gene. The V and J ends lost 3 bases and 5 bases respectively, with 8 bases between them. There are 13 residues in the CDR3. The CDR3 loop is CASSFRTDNEQFF. The DNA of the CDR3 is TGTGCCAGCAGCTTCCGGACAGACAATGAGCAGTTCTTC.

J is TRBJ1-5 and V is TRBV27, with a tentative D call TRBD1 (5 bases). CDR1 is MNHEY, CDR2 SMNVEV, per germline (reference sequence). The CDR3 totals 16 residues. V dropped 5 bases and J dropped 0 bases, with 14 bases sitting between them. CDR3 region: CASSPEGTTSNQPQHF. CDR3 nucleotides: TGTGCCAGCAGTCCAGAAGGGACCACTAGCAATCAGCCCCAGCATTTT.

This clonotype was picked up a small number of times. The CDR3 region is CATLGGNYGYTF. For the CDR3, the DNA is TGTGCCACCCTGGGGGGGAACTATGGCTACACCTTC. The gene calls are TRBV15 and TRBJ1-2; a possible D gene is TRBD1 (5 bases). Trimming shortened V by 8 bases and J by 2 bases, and 9 bases separated the two germline ends. The CDR3 totals 12 residues. CDR1 is LNHNV and CDR2 is YYDKDF in the germline V gene (reference sequence).

A word on this clonotype: Relative to the germline gene, one junction end is altered; a read error may explain this. The chain links TRBV20-1 to TRBJ1-1; TRBD1 might be the D (5 bases). Germline V gene lookup returns CDR1 DFQATT and CDR2 SNEGSKA (reference sequence). CDR3 length: 12 amino acids. The CDR3 region is CRAGTWNPEAFF. The CDR3 DNA is TGCAGGGCCGGGACTTGGAACCCTGAAGCTTTCTTT.

The rearrangement links TRBV12-3 or TRBV12-4 to TRBJ1-5; a weak D match, TRBD1 (5 bases). This CDR3 spans 14 amino acids. V gave up 5 bases and J gave up 2 bases, with 10 bases separating them. The DNA for the CDR3 is TGTGCCAGCAGTATAGGACACGGCAATCAGCCCCAGCATTTT. It is translated as CASSIGHGNQPQHF.

This clonotype is classed as medium-sized. This chain connects TRBV7-9 to TRBJ2-7; possible D gene TRBD2, 7 bases. Trimming removed 5 bases at V and 3 bases at J, with 17 bases between. CDR3 size: 15 residues. Germline values: CDR1 SEHNR, CDR2 FQNEAQ (reference sequence). The CDR3 region is CASSGLGGASYEQYF. The CDR3, as DNA: TGTGCCAGCAGCGGTTTGGGGGGGGCCAGCTACGAGCAGTACTTC.

The chain combines TRBV7-9 with TRBJ2-3, with D maybe TRBD2 (6 bases). V was pared by 4 bases and J by 6 bases, with 29 bases between. The germline V gene encodes CDR1 SEHNR and CDR2 FQNEAQ (reference sequence). The CDR3 sequence is 19 residues long. For the CDR3, the DNA is TGTGCCAGCAGCTCAGCGGGTGTGGGGCTAGAGGGAGGACGCGATACGCAGTATTTT. Protein product: CASSSAGVGLEGGRDTQYF.

The chain joins TRBV6-2 or TRBV6-3 to TRBJ2-2; D is uncertain. V shed 3 bases and J shed 5 bases, with 10 bases lying between them. The CDR3 is 14 residues long. Per the germline V gene, CDR1 is MNHEY and CDR2 is SVGEGT. CDR3 nucleotides: TGTGCCAGCAGTTATAAAGGCCGGACCGGGGAGCTGTTTTTT. It yields the protein CASSYKGRTGELFF.

This clonotype was counted between two and nine times. The chain carries TRBV4-1 and TRBJ2-7; possibly TRBD1 for D (6 bases). V was cut by 2 bases and J by 5 bases, with 7 bases left in between. Germline V lookup: CDR1 MGHRA, CDR2 YSYEKL. The length of the CDR3 is 12 residues. The CDR3 loop reads CASSQSGDEQYF. CDR3 sequence (DNA): TGCGCCAGCAGCCAATCAGGGGACGAGCAGTACTTC.

This clonotype turned up a few times. The CDR3 is CASSFTGGAWTGELFF. CDR3 DNA sequence: TGTGCCAGCAGCTTTACAGGGGGCGCTTGGACCGGGGAGCTGTTTTTT. V is TRBV7-2 and J is TRBJ2-2; 9 nucleotides line up with TRBD1. Germline V gene lookup returns CDR1 SGHTA and CDR2 FQGNSA. Trimming cost V 3 bases and J 5 bases; bases outside gene matches: 7. The CDR3 totals 16 residues.

This chain connects TRBV19 to TRBJ2-3; D might be TRBD1 (6 bases). CDR1 is LNHDA, CDR2 SQIVND, per germline (reference sequence). V lost 3 bases and J 4 bases, leaving 14 bases between the germline ends. The CDR3 extends over 15 amino acids. Here the CDR3 DNA reads TGTGCCAGTAGTATTAGGACAGAAGTTCCAGATACGCAGTATTTT. Its translation: CASSIRTEVPDTQYF.

This clonotype was counted a few times. This CDR3 is missing its conserved last phenylalanine or tryptophan, likely due to a read error. Because the CDR3's place on the DNA is in doubt, the DNA is left out and the CDR3 is given as listed by TCRdb. This sequence joins TRBV7-9 and TRBJ1-2; TRBD1 is the table's D call and was not checked against the DNA. From its first to its last residue, the CDR3 has 9 amino acids. Germline CDR1 and CDR2: SEHNR and FQNEAQ (reference sequence). The CDR3 protein is CASSNQGEG.